These 20 T cell receptor beta chains were all obtained from the same sample, sequenced in a study of T cells in Graves' hyperthyroidism and ophthalmopathy. The investigators amplified TCR beta CDR3 regions from RNA transcripts. Using the HTBI primer set, a first-round RT-PCR was run on the TCR CDR3. TCRdb reprocessed the multiplex PCR reads via MiXCR and lists one record per CDR3 protein. Among 450,000 to 700,000 distinct CDR3 sequences listed, 46% were seen once. The sequencing input was peripheral blood or thyroid tissue (not recorded which). The receptors derive from a woman younger than 30 with Graves' hyperthyroidism.

This clonotype was picked up many times. The chain couples TRBV7-9 to TRBJ1-4; D is unresolved. CDR1 and CDR2 (germline): SEHNR, FQNEAQ (reference sequence). V was cut by 2 bases and J by 8 bases, with 15 bases left in between. This CDR3 contains 15 residues. CDR3 loop: CASSLMAYRGEKLFF. The CDR3 DNA sequence: TGTGCCAGCAGCTTAATGGCCTACCGTGGAGAAAAACTGTTTTTT.

The chain is built from TRBV2 and TRBJ1-5; no definite D call. Trimming removed 4 bases from V and 11 bases from J, with 6 bases in between. There are 10 residues in the CDR3. From germline, CDR1 is SNHLY and CDR2 FYNNEI. CDR3 sequence (DNA): TGTGCCAGCAGTGCGTCGGCCCAGCATTTT. It is translated as CASSASAQHF.

The J gene is TRBJ2-3, the V gene TRBV5-1; 7 bases match TRBD1. The CDR3 loop spans 14 amino acids. Losses at the gene ends were 4 bases for V and 4 bases for J; bases not matched to a gene: 6. Germline values: CDR1 SGHRS, CDR2 YFSETQ. In DNA, the CDR3 is TGCGCCAGCAGCCCCACAGGGGCAGCAGATACGCAGTATTTT. As protein: CASSPTGAADTQYF.

Concerning this clonotype: A junction boundary mismatches the germline segment, possibly from a read error. V usage is TRBV29-1 and J usage is TRBJ1-2; D not certain. CDR3 length equals 12 residues. The germline V gene has CDR1 SQVTM and CDR2 ANQGSEA. Written as DNA, the CDR3 is TGCAGCGTTGAAGATCAAGCTGGAGGTAGCTCCTTC. Encoded protein: CSVEDQAGGSSF. Supplemented by reference TRBV29-1 and TRBJ1-2, the full variable domain reads SAVISQKPSRDICQRGTSLTIQCQVDSQVTMMFWYRQQPGQSLTLIATANQGSEATYESGFVIDKFPISRPNLTFSTLTVSNMSPEDSSIYLCSVEDQAGGSSFGSGTRLTVV.

This clonotype was picked up many times. The chain recombines TRBV4-1 with TRBJ1-2; TRBD1 aligns across 7 bases. Germline V lookup: CDR1 MGHRA, CDR2 YSYEKL. The CDR3 totals 16 residues. V gave up 4 bases and J gave up 8 bases; unmatched junction bases: 16. The CDR3 is CASSLNHEGAWGGYTF. The CDR3, as DNA: TGCGCCAGCAGCCTCAATCATGAGGGGGCGTGGGGCGGCTACACCTTC.

The chain recombines TRBV6-5 with TRBJ2-5; the D gene is possibly TRBD2 (6 bases). The germline V and J ends were trimmed by 8 bases and 1 base, with 14 bases remaining between them. Germline V gene sequence: CDR1 MNHEY, CDR2 SVGAGI. The CDR3 length is 14 residues. As DNA, the CDR3 is TGTGCCAGCGTTGTAAATAGCGGCCAAGAGACCCAGTACTTC. Encoded protein: CASVVNSGQETQYF.

The gene calls are TRBV6-5 and TRBJ2-2; TRBD2 agrees at 9 bases. This CDR3 has 17 amino acids. Germline lookup yields CDR1 MNHEY and CDR2 SVGAGI. J was trimmed by 3 bases and V by 4 bases; bases with no gene match: 9. The DNA of the CDR3 is TGTGCCAGCAGTTCTCTACGGCCTAGCGGGGACACCGGGGAGCTGTTTTTT. The encoded protein is CASSSLRPSGDTGELFF.

A note on this clonotype: The germline gene is not matched at one end of the junction; a read error may be the cause. This chain uses TRBV20-1 with TRBJ1-1; 9 nucleotides align to TRBD1. CDR1 DFQATT and CDR2 SNEGSKA come from the germline V gene (reference sequence). CDR3 size: 14 residues. The CDR3 DNA reads as TGCAGTGCTAGTGGGGACAGGGAGAACACTGAGGCTTTCTTT. This translates into CSASGDRENTEAFF.

This clonotype was counted many times. DNA of the CDR3: TGCAGCGTTTTAACGGGATTCAATCAGCCCCAGCATTTT. Its translation: CSVLTGFNQPQHF. The V gene is TRBV29-1, the J gene TRBJ1-5, with D unresolved. Germline CDR1 is SQVTM and CDR2 is ANQGSEA. V lost 5 bases and J 3 bases, leaving 11 bases between the germline ends. The CDR3 loop spans 13 amino acids.

V gene TRBV3-1 combines with J gene TRBJ2-2; no clear D. Germline-derived CDR1 and CDR2 are LGHDT and YNNKEL (reference sequence). The CDR3 has 16 amino acids. Deletions cut 1 base from V and 1 base from J, with 10 bases between. CDR3 protein: CASSQVRVGNTGELFF. The CDR3 DNA reads as TGTGCCAGCAGCCAAGTACGTGTGGGGAACACCGGGGAGCTGTTTTTT. Filled out from reference TRBV3-1 and TRBJ2-2, the complete variable domain reads DTAVSQTPKYLVTQMGNDKSIKCEQNLGHDTMYWYKQDSKKFLKIMFSYNNKELIINETVPNRFSPKSPDKAHLNLHINSLELGDSAVYFCASSQVRVGNTGELFFGEGSRLTVL.

This clonotype was observed many times. The chain is built from TRBV10-3 and TRBJ2-5; 7 bases fit TRBD2. The CDR3 is 18 residues long. Unmatched junction bases numbered 13, after V lost 0 bases and J lost 3 bases. Germline-derived CDR1 and CDR2 are ENHRY and SYGVKD. This CDR3 reads CAISESGRERSREETQYF. The CDR3 bases are TGTGCCATCAGTGAGTCGGGGCGGGAGAGGTCTCGGGAAGAGACCCAGTACTTC.

This clonotype was counted ten times or more. The germline gene is not matched at one end of the junction; a read error may be the cause. The chain recombines TRBV12-3 or TRBV12-4 with TRBJ2-7; unclear D gene. The CDR3 is made up of 11 amino acids. CDR3 in DNA: TGTGCCAGCAGCTTAGGCTACGAGCAGTACTTC. It codes for CASSLGYEQYF.

This chain connects TRBV11-3 to TRBJ1-1; 11 nucleotides line up with TRBD1. V was clipped by 7 bases and J by 7 bases; unmatched bases: 14. The CDR3 runs to 16 residues. Germline CDR1 SGHNT, CDR2 YENEEA. For the CDR3, the DNA is TGTGCCAGCACCACGACGGACAGGGGGCTAGCGGTTGAAGCTTTCTTT. Amino acids: CASTTTDRGLAVEAFF.

This clonotype has at least ten counts. The CDR3 DNA reads as TGTGCCAGCAGCGTCACGGGGAGGCCTACGGGGAACACCATATATTTT. Protein sequence: CASSVTGRPTGNTIYF. V is TRBV9 and J is TRBJ1-3, with D unclear. The germline V gene has CDR1 SGDLS and CDR2 YYNGEE. The CDR3 is 16 residues long. The V end lost 2 bases, the J end lost 7 bases, and 19 bases lay between the germline ends.

This clonotype came up many times. The J gene is TRBJ2-7, the V gene TRBV6-2 or TRBV6-3; 8 bases map to TRBD1. CDR3 size: 14 residues. Germline V gives CDR1 MNHEY, CDR2 SVGEGT. J lost 5 bases, V lost 4 bases, and 7 bases had no gene match. The CDR3 region is CASSLWTGFDEQYF. Written as DNA, the CDR3 is TGTGCCAGCAGTTTGTGGACAGGGTTCGACGAGCAGTACTTC.

This chain joins TRBV29-1 and TRBJ1-1, with TRBD1 matching over 7 bases. V was pared by 8 bases and J by 5 bases, with 8 bases of the junction left unmatched. This CDR3 region has 12 residues. CDR1 and CDR2 from the germline V gene are SQVTM and ANQGSEA. Written as DNA, the CDR3 is TGCAGCATGAGGGACAGATTAACTGAAGCTTTCTTT. Its protein is CSMRDRLTEAFF.

This clonotype was picked up many times. The V call is TRBV20-1, the J call TRBJ1-5; a weak D match, TRBD1 (5 bases). The CDR3 extends over 14 amino acids. Germline CDR1 DFQATT, CDR2 SNEGSKA (reference sequence). The V and J ends lost 2 bases and 6 bases respectively, with 14 bases between them. CDR3 coding DNA: TGCAGTGCTAGAATTCGAGGGGAGGCTCAGCCCCAGCATTTT. This encodes CSARIRGEAQPQHF.

This clonotype was picked up one time. The final CDR3 position lacks the conserved phenylalanine or tryptophan, pointing to a likely read error. The DNA is left out, because the CDR3 cannot be placed on it with certainty; the CDR3 is given as TCRdb lists it. V is TRBV20-1 and J is TRBJ1-2. The CDR3 length is 11 residues, termini included. From germline, CDR1 is DFQATT and CDR2 SNEGSKA (reference sequence). The CDR3 sequence: CSASDREGPSY.

This clonotype has a handful of counts. The chain has TRBV19 and TRBJ2-1; 7 bases fit TRBD1. V lost 4 bases to trimming and J lost 8 bases; unmatched junction nucleotides: 5. Germline values: CDR1 LNHDA, CDR2 SQIVND (reference sequence). There are 13 residues in the CDR3. CDR3: CASSKQGIHEQFF. The CDR3 region has the DNA TGTGCCAGTAGTAAACAGGGGATACATGAGCAGTTCTTC.

The chain uses TRBV7-6 and TRBJ2-5, with 11 positions matching TRBD2. CDR1 and CDR2 (germline): SGHVS, FNYEAQ. The CDR3 covers 15 residues. Losses at the gene ends were 4 bases for V and 5 bases for J; bases not matched to a gene: 6. The CDR3 DNA sequence: TGTGCCAGCAGCTCAATTCTAGCGGGAGGTGAGACCCAGTACTTC. Its translation is CASSSILAGGETQYF.